Shown below are 7 T cell receptor beta chains from a single sample sequenced in a study of tumor and adjacent non-tumor tissue in lung cancer. The library came from three nested PCR rounds adapted from ARM-PCR protocols. TCRdb used MiXCR to reprocess the multiplex PCR reads, holding one entry per CDR3 protein. In the table there are 100,000 to 150,000 distinct CDR3 sequences, around three fifths of which are singletons. No cell sorting was done before RNA was extracted from the tissue. Sequences were obtained from lung tumor tissue. Receptors originate from a man under 40 with non-small cell lung cancer.

As concerns this clonotype: At one end, the junction sequence differs from germline, possibly due to a read error. This chain uses TRBV4-1 with TRBJ2-7; 7 bases align to TRBD1. Germline V gives CDR1 MGHRA, CDR2 YSYEKL. CDR3 length equals 14 residues. The CDR3 protein is CANSQGQGDGEQYF. The CDR3 coding sequence is TGCGCCAACAGCCAAGGTCAGGGGGATGGGGAGCAGTACTTC.

Details on this clonotype: A much more abundant neighbour one base away suggests this may be a read error. This is likely a read error, given that the CDR3 carries no conserved phenylalanine or tryptophan at its end. This chain connects TRBV6-1 to TRBJ2-7, with TRBD2 matching over 11 bases. V gave up 6 bases and J gave up 0 bases; unmatched junction bases: 4. This CDR3 is 15 amino acids long. Germline V gives CDR1 MNHNS, CDR2 SASEGT. CDR3 protein: CASRDLAGGSYEQYL. Written as DNA, the CDR3 is TGTGCCAGCAGGGATCTAGCGGGAGGCTCCTACGAGCAGTACCTC.

Turning to this clonotype: A much larger clone lies a single base off, so this may be a read error. J is TRBJ1-1 and V is TRBV20-1; D may be TRBD1 (5 bases). This CDR3 is built from 14 residues. Germline CDR1 is DFQATT and CDR2 is SNEGSKA (reference sequence). The CDR3, as DNA: TGCAATGCTAGTTATCTCGGGGGGAACACTGAAGCTTTCTTT. Its protein is CNASYLGGNTEAFF.

As regards this clonotype: Germline is not matched at one junction end, which may reflect a read error. This chain connects TRBV20-1 to TRBJ2-1; the D gene is possibly TRBD2 (6 bases). This CDR3 region has 14 residues. Germline V gene lookup returns CDR1 DFQATT and CDR2 SNEGSKA (reference sequence). CDR3 loop: CNASAGLCYNEQFF. The CDR3 DNA is TGCAATGCTAGCGCCGGTCTATGTTACAATGAGCAGTTCTTC.

This sequence joins TRBV11-2 and TRBJ1-5; the match to TRBD1 covers 8 bases. Germline values: CDR1 SGHAT, CDR2 FQNNGV. The CDR3 covers 16 residues. The CDR3, as DNA: TGTGCTAGCGGCTTACAGGGGGATTATAGCAATCAGCCCCAGCATTTT. Protein sequence: CASGLQGDYSNQPQHF.

This chain uses TRBV12-3 or TRBV12-4 with TRBJ1-6; 10 bases match TRBD1. With V trimmed by 5 bases and J by 9 bases, 7 bases remained unmatched. The CDR3 is made up of 15 amino acids. CDR3 amino acids: CASSPRQGASSPLHF. Written as DNA, the CDR3 is TGTGCCAGCAGTCCTCGACAGGGGGCGAGTTCACCCCTCCACTTT.

The genes are TRBV11-2 and TRBJ1-2; no definite D call. Looked up from germline, CDR1 is SGHAT and CDR2 is FQNNGV. The V end was cut by 5 bases, the J end by 4 bases, with 20 bases between. CDR3 length equals 16 residues. This CDR3 reads CASSPAFGRVVYGYTF. CDR3 bases: TGTGCCAGCAGCCCCGCGTTCGGGCGGGTCGTCTATGGCTACACCTTC.